This TCR beta chain was identified during a study of blood T cell repertoires in COVID-19. Study summary: Spain, Italy and the United States supplied samples that represented acute and convalescent COVID-19. PBMCs, B-cell-depleted T cells, or T cells were the source of the cDNA or gDNA that made up the material.

Recovered Cohort 3 donors showed two negative PCRs, clearance, or symptom resolution. Only in-frame clones appear in the TCRdb table, and some are missing; sequencing was by immunoSEQ multiplex PCR. The table shows approximately 300,000 clones, with about 89% occurring only once. Germline V gives CDR1 SGHTA, CDR2 FQGNSA. This CDR3 spans 15 amino acids. The V end was cut by 3 bases, the J end by 2 bases, with 14 bases between. The chain joins TRBV7-2 to TRBJ2-7; maybe TRBD2 (6 bases). The origin of this receptor is a man aged 55-75 years who had recovered from COVID-19. The sample taken for sequencing was PBMCs or T cells enriched from blood (not recorded which). The CDR3 DNA sequence: TGTGCCAGCAGCTTTCGGCCGGGAGCCCCCTACGAGCAGTACTTC. Its protein product is CASSFRPGAPYEQYF.